Listed here are 10 T cell receptor beta chains from one sample, sequenced in a study of blood T cell repertoires in COVID-19. Measured with immunoSEQ multiplex PCR; TCRdb has only the in-frame clones, and not every one. The top ten clones hold over 10% of a sample with some 300,000 clones, approximately 86% of them seen once. Sequencing used peripheral blood. The receptors were sampled from a woman aged 70-85 years with COVID-19, enrolled during active disease.

CDR3 DNA sequence: TGTGCCAGCAGCTTAGGTGCCCTCGATCCGGGACAAAGACTCGAAAAACTGTTTTTT. Amino acids: CASSLGALDPGQRLEKLFF. The chain couples TRBV7-9 to TRBJ1-4; maybe TRBD1 (6 bases). V was cut by 1 base and J by 8 bases, with 26 bases left in between. This CDR3 contains 19 residues. Per germline, CDR1 SEHNR and CDR2 FQNEAQ (reference sequence).

The V and J genes are TRBV19 and TRBJ1-5; unclear D gene. Trimming stripped 7 bases from V and 4 bases from J, with 14 bases between. Germline values: CDR1 LNHDA, CDR2 SQIVND (reference sequence). The CDR3 covers 14 residues. CDR3 in DNA: TGTGCCAGTACCCAGGCGGGCAAGAATCAGCCCCAGCATTTT. Its protein is CASTQAGKNQPQHF. The whole variable domain, filled in from reference TRBV19 and TRBJ1-5, reads DGGITQSPKYLFRKEGQNVTLSCEQNLNHDAMYWYRQDPGQGLRLIYYSQIVNDFQKGDIAEGYSVSREKKESFPLTVTSAQKNPTAFYLCASTQAGKNQPQHFGDGTRLSIL.

The chain employs TRBV7-9 and TRBJ2-1; 9 nucleotides agree with TRBD2. The length of the CDR3 is 14 residues. The J segment lost 6 bases and the V segment lost 6 bases, leaving 6 bases of the junction unmatched. The V gene's germline CDR1 is SEHNR and CDR2 FQNEAQ (reference sequence). Written as DNA, the CDR3 is TGTGCCAGCAGGCTGGAGCGGGGGGCCAATGAGCAGTTCTTC. This sequence encodes CASRLERGANEQFF.

The chain has TRBV6-5 and TRBJ2-5; TRBD1 might be the D (6 bases). In germline, CDR1 is MNHEY, CDR2 SVGAGI. V was shortened by 3 bases and J by 5 bases, with 16 bases between the two germline ends. The CDR3 spans 15 residues. The CDR3 is CASSYRTGSRETQYF. As DNA, the CDR3 is TGTGCCAGCAGTTATAGAACAGGGTCTAGGGAGACCCAGTACTTC.

The genes are TRBV6-6 and TRBJ2-5; 13 bases are a match to TRBD2. V lost 7 bases and J lost 2; bases outside the gene matches: 4. Per germline, CDR1 MNHNY and CDR2 SVGAGI (reference sequence). The CDR3 consists of 15 residues. CDR3 region: CASTGLAGVQETQYF. The DNA of the CDR3 is TGTGCCAGCACCGGACTAGCGGGGGTACAAGAGACCCAGTACTTC.

The chain uses TRBV27 and TRBJ1-6, with D possibly TRBD1 on 6 matching bases. V was shortened by 8 bases and J by 0 bases, with 14 bases between the two germline ends. This CDR3 has 16 residues. Germline assignment: CDR1 MNHEY and CDR2 SMNVEV (reference sequence). CDR3 sequence (DNA): TGTGCCAGCGGGACACAATACCACTCCTATAATTCACCCCTCCACTTT. Translation: CASGTQYHSYNSPLHF.

The chain links TRBV27 to TRBJ1-5; D may be TRBD1 (5 bases). This CDR3 region has 16 residues. CDR1 and CDR2 from the germline V gene are MNHEY and SMNVEV (reference sequence). V was pared by 0 bases and J by 1 base, with 10 bases between. The CDR3 nucleotides read TGTGCCAGCAGTTTATCGGGGGGGGTAAGCAATCAGCCCCAGCATTTT. It specifies CASSLSGGVSNQPQHF.

The V call is TRBV24-1, the J call TRBJ2-3; the D gene is possibly TRBD1 (5 bases). The germline V and J ends were trimmed by 2 bases and 3 bases, with 8 bases remaining between them. CDR3 length: 14 residues. The germline CDR1 and CDR2 sequences are KGHDR and SFDVKD. CDR3 DNA sequence: TGTGCCACCAGTGATTCCAGGGTTACAGATACGCAGTATTTT. It encodes CATSDSRVTDTQYF.

The rearrangement links TRBV2 to TRBJ1-4; D uncertain. The germline V and J ends were trimmed by 7 bases and 3 bases, with 9 bases remaining between them. CDR1 and CDR2 from the germline V gene are SNHLY and FYNNEI. There are 13 residues in the CDR3. CDR3 sequence reads: CASIWAPNEKLFF. As DNA, the CDR3 is TGTGCCAGCATTTGGGCTCCTAATGAAAAACTGTTTTTT.

The rearrangement uses TRBV27 and TRBJ1-2, with TRBD1 matching 10 bases. The germline gives CDR1 MNHEY, CDR2 SMNVEV (reference sequence). The CDR3 totals 14 residues. After removal of 6 bases from V and 8 bases from J, the junction contained 9 bases not matched to a gene. The CDR3 sequence: CASSPGTGVTGYTF. The CDR3 region has the DNA TGTGCCAGCAGCCCCGGGACAGGGGTGACAGGCTACACCTTC.